The 10 T cell receptor beta chains reported below all come from one sample, sequenced in a study of blood T cell repertoires in COVID-19. The data were produced by immunoSEQ multiplex PCR, yet TCRdb's version contains in-frame clones alone and is incomplete. In the table there are 200,000 or so clones, more than 75% of which are singletons. Sequencing was performed on peripheral blood. The receptor set was obtained from a man in his fifties or sixties who had recovered from COVID-19.

The V gene is TRBV27, the J gene TRBJ1-3; TRBD1 matches 8 bases. The CDR3 runs to 15 residues. The germline CDR1 and CDR2 sequences are MNHEY and SMNVEV (reference sequence). The V and J ends lost 5 bases and 2 bases, in that order; junction bases with no gene match: 5. The CDR3, as DNA: TGTGCCAGCAGTGTCGGGACAGGAGCTGGAAACACCATATATTTT. Translated: CASSVGTGAGNTIYF.

J is TRBJ2-3 and V is TRBV28, with 11 bases identical to TRBD2. The germline V gene has CDR1 MDHEN and CDR2 SYDVKM. Germline trimming cut 6 bases from V and 6 bases from J; bases unmatched to any gene: 11. This CDR3 region has 16 residues. The CDR3 is CASRSGSGREHDTQYF. The DNA of the CDR3 is TGTGCCAGCAGATCCGGTAGCGGGAGGGAGCACGATACGCAGTATTTT.

J is TRBJ2-1 and V is TRBV7-9; 12 nucleotides line up with TRBD2. Germline lookup yields CDR1 SEHNR and CDR2 FQNEAQ (reference sequence). This CDR3 region has 18 residues. The V gene end was trimmed by 4 bases and the J gene end by 4 bases; junction bases not matched to a gene: 11. Here the CDR3 reads CASSSMTSGSSGYNEQFF. CDR3 bases: TGTGCCAGCAGCTCGATGACTAGCGGGAGCTCTGGATACAATGAGCAGTTCTTC.

CDR3 amino acids: CASSEGQGANYGYTF. CDR3 DNA sequence: TGTGCCAGCAGTGAAGGACAGGGAGCTAACTATGGCTACACCTTC. V gene TRBV6-1 combines with J gene TRBJ1-2, with 7 nucleotides matching TRBD1. CDR1 and CDR2 (germline): MNHNS, SASEGT. This CDR3 has 15 residues. After removal of 1 base from V and 0 bases from J, the junction contained 2 bases not matched to a gene.

The chain uses TRBV3-1 (or the pseudogene TRBV3-2) and TRBJ1-1; D uncertain. Germline V gene lookup returns CDR1 LGHDT and CDR2 YNNKEL (reference sequence). This CDR3 contains 15 residues. The ends were cut back, 1 base at V and 5 bases at J, with 14 bases in the middle. CDR3 coding DNA: TGTGCCAGCAGCCAAGCGCCCACGGGAGGGACTGAAGCTTTCTTT. Amino acid sequence: CASSQAPTGGTEAFF.

The chain joins TRBV28 to TRBJ2-7, with 9 bases matching TRBD1. The CDR3 is made up of 14 amino acids. J was trimmed by 7 bases and V by 10 bases; bases with no gene match: 14. The germline V gene encodes CDR1 MDHEN and CDR2 SYDVKM. The chain's CDR3 is CATKKGTGMREQYF. CDR3 nucleotide sequence: TGTGCCACCAAAAAGGGGACAGGGATGAGAGAGCAGTACTTC.

The chain carries TRBV19 and TRBJ2-5; possible D gene TRBD1, 6 bases. The germline V gene has CDR1 LNHDA and CDR2 SQIVND (reference sequence). CDR3 length equals 14 residues. Between the trimmed V and J ends, which lost 3 bases and 5 bases, there was a span of 13 bases. The CDR3 region has the DNA TGTGCCAGTAGTATTCGTCAGGGGCGGGAGACCCAGTACTTC. Encoded protein: CASSIRQGRETQYF.

The V and J genes are TRBV11-2 and TRBJ2-7, with a tentative D call TRBD2 (5 bases). V lost 1 base and J 5 bases, leaving 15 bases between the germline ends. Germline V lookup: CDR1 SGHAT, CDR2 FQNNGV. The CDR3 consists of 15 residues. CDR3 sequence reads: CASSLVRGIGNEQYF. CDR3 nucleotide sequence: TGTGCCAGCAGCTTAGTCCGGGGTATCGGAAACGAGCAGTACTTC.

The genes are TRBV4-2 and TRBJ2-1; no clear D gene. Per germline, CDR1 LGHNA and CDR2 YNFKEQ. The CDR3 has 14 amino acids. V was clipped by 1 base and J by 8 bases, with 12 bases between them. The CDR3 nucleotides read TGTGCCAGCAGCCAAGCCCTGATATCGGATGAGCAGTTCTTC. It is translated as CASSQALISDEQFF.

The genes are TRBV2 and TRBJ2-3; TRBD1 might be the D (6 bases). The germline V and J ends were trimmed by 7 bases and 4 bases, with 21 bases remaining between them. CDR3 length: 16 residues. Germline loops: CDR1 SNHLY, CDR2 FYNNEI. CDR3 nucleotides: TGTGCCAGCATCCCCCTGGGGCAGGGGCTGCCAGATACGCAGTATTTT. Its translation is CASIPLGQGLPDTQYF.